The 20 T cell receptor beta chains listed next were all sequenced from one sample in a study of T-cell reconstitution after alpha-beta-depleted transplantation in children. The authors prepared the TCRbeta library with unique molecular identifiers. From the PCR reads, TCRdb called clonotypes with MiXCR, one entry per CDR3 protein. Of 600,000 to 800,000 distinct CDR3 sequences in the sample, less than 15% were seen once. The sequencing used PBMCs, collected before TCRalphabeta/CD19-depleted stem cell transplant. All receptors come from a girl aged 2-15 years with congenital amegakaryocytic thrombocytopenia, due to receive a stem cell transplant.

This clonotype showed up many times. The chain recombines TRBV7-8 with TRBJ2-3; TRBD2 is a possible D gene (6 bases). Trimming took off 3 bases at V and 2 bases at J, with 18 bases between the two ends. The CDR3 extends over 17 amino acids. Germline CDR1 reads SGHVS; CDR2 reads FQNEAQ. DNA for the CDR3: TGTGCCAGCAGCTTTTTGGGACCGGGACTCACCACAGATACGCAGTATTTT. As protein: CASSFLGPGLTTDTQYF.

This clonotype has ten or more counts. This sequence joins TRBV29-1 and TRBJ2-1; 7 bases fit TRBD2. Germline CDR1 is SQVTM and CDR2 is ANQGSEA. This CDR3 region has 13 residues. J was trimmed by 2 bases and V by 6 bases; bases with no gene match: 4. CDR3 region: CSVGAGPYNEQFF. For the CDR3, the DNA is TGCAGCGTCGGAGCGGGACCCTACAATGAGCAGTTCTTC.

This clonotype has a count of ten or more. The rearrangement links TRBV6-5 to TRBJ2-3; a possible D gene is TRBD2 (6 bases). This CDR3 comprises 15 residues. Germline CDR1 reads MNHEY; CDR2 reads SVGAGI. V gave up 2 bases and J gave up 0 bases, with 9 bases separating them. CDR3 amino acids: CASSYREVSTDTQYF. Here the CDR3 DNA reads TGTGCCAGCAGTTACAGGGAGGTTAGCACAGATACGCAGTATTTT.

At least ten counts were recorded for this clonotype. The V gene is TRBV28, the J gene TRBJ2-1, with D unclear. Trimming pared 6 bases from V and 7 bases from J, leaving 10 bases between. The germline CDR1 and CDR2 sequences are MDHEN and SYDVKM. The CDR3 has 12 amino acids. The CDR3 reads CASRFLANEQFF. The CDR3 DNA is TGTGCCAGCAGGTTCCTCGCAAATGAGCAGTTCTTC.

This clonotype appeared a few times. CDR3: CASSPFWAGGVSQETQYF. The DNA of the CDR3 is TGCGCCAGCAGCCCCTTTTGGGCGGGAGGAGTATCCCAAGAGACCCAGTACTTC. J is TRBJ2-5 and V is TRBV5-1; TRBD2 matches 8 bases. CDR1 SGHRS and CDR2 YFSETQ come from the germline V gene. The CDR3 is 18 residues long. Trimming took 4 bases from V and 1 from J; bases not matched to a gene: 15. The entire variable domain, with the rest obtained from reference TRBV5-1 and TRBJ2-5, is as follows: KAGVTQTPRYLIKTRGQQVTLSCSPISGHRSVSWYQQTPGQGLQFLFEYFSETQRNKGNFPGRFSGRQFSNSRSEMNVSTLELGDSALYLCASSPFWAGGVSQETQYFGPGTRLLVL.

CDR3: CASSKQGREQFF. CDR3 nucleotide sequence: TGTGCCAGCAGTAAGCAGGGGAGAGAGCAGTTCTTC. The chain employs TRBV12-3 or TRBV12-4 and TRBJ2-1, with D possibly matching TRBD1 (6 bases). This CDR3 has 12 amino acids. With 5 bases removed from V and 10 bases from J, the gap between germline ends came to 12 bases.

This clonotype was counted a few times. The DNA of the CDR3 is TGCGCCAGCAGCCAAGTCTCGGCAGCGGCAGCCAAAAACATTCAGTACTTC. It codes for CASSQVSAAAAKNIQYF. This chain joins TRBV4-1 and TRBJ2-4; TRBD2 is a possible D gene (5 bases). Looked up from germline, CDR1 is MGHRA and CDR2 is YSYEKL. The V end lost 1 base, the J end lost 0 bases, and 13 bases lay between the germline ends. The CDR3 runs to 17 residues.

This clonotype was detected a few times. V usage is TRBV20-1 and J usage is TRBJ2-5; 7 nucleotides agree with TRBD1. V dropped 4 bases and J dropped 4; count of bases not matched to a gene: 6. This CDR3 has 13 residues. Germline loops: CDR1 DFQATT, CDR2 SNEGSKA (reference sequence). CDR3 residues: CSATLTGRETQYF. The CDR3 region has the DNA TGCAGTGCTACCTTGACAGGGAGAGAGACCCAGTACTTC.

This clonotype was seen repeatedly, ten times or more. The chain recombines TRBV5-1 with TRBJ2-3; D is uncertain. Between the trimmed V and J ends, which lost 0 bases and 4 bases, there was a span of 6 bases. Germline assignment: CDR1 SGHRS and CDR2 YFSETQ. This CDR3 region has 13 residues. CDR3 in amino acids: CASSLDTPDTQYF. In DNA, the CDR3 is TGCGCCAGCAGCTTGGATACGCCAGATACGCAGTATTTT.

This sequence joins TRBV11-1 and TRBJ2-3; 11 nucleotides align to TRBD2. The length of the CDR3 is 18 residues. CDR1 SGHAT and CDR2 FQDESV come from the germline V gene (reference sequence). Germline trimming cut 5 bases from V and 4 bases from J; bases unmatched to any gene: 14. CDR3: CASSQATLAGGPADTQYF. In DNA form, the CDR3 reads TGTGCCAGCAGCCAAGCGACCTTAGCGGGAGGGCCGGCAGATACGCAGTATTTT.

Many counts were recorded for this clonotype. This chain uses TRBV5-1 with TRBJ1-1; 9 nucleotides agree with TRBD1. Germline V gene sequence: CDR1 SGHRS, CDR2 YFSETQ. With V trimmed by 3 bases and J by 3 bases, 9 bases remained unmatched. This CDR3 comprises 16 residues. CDR3 sequence reads: CASSSGRQGGDTEAFF. The DNA of the CDR3 is TGCGCCAGCAGCTCCGGGCGACAGGGGGGCGACACTGAAGCTTTCTTT.

This clonotype showed up just a few times. The rearrangement joins TRBV19 to TRBJ1-3; D not certain. The V end lost 4 bases, the J end lost 8 bases, and 9 bases lay between the germline ends. This CDR3 is 12 amino acids long. Germline CDR1 is LNHDA and CDR2 is SQIVND (reference sequence). The CDR3 DNA reads TGTGCCAGTAGTACTCCGTCGGACACCATATATTTT. It translates to CASSTPSDTIYF.

The chain uses TRBV5-1 and TRBJ2-5; D perhaps matches TRBD2 (5 bases). The germline CDR1 and CDR2 sequences are SGHRS and YFSETQ. The CDR3 is made up of 16 amino acids. The ends were cut back, 0 bases at V and 7 bases at J, with 19 bases in the middle. Written as DNA, the CDR3 is TGCGCCAGCAGCTTGGTCGGAGGCCTGTCCTTGGGGACCCAGTACTTC. Translated, it gives CASSLVGGLSLGTQYF.

The chain joins TRBV12-3 or TRBV12-4 to TRBJ1-1; D is unclear. V shed 6 bases and J shed 3 bases, with 14 bases lying between them. The length of the CDR3 is 14 residues. DNA for the CDR3: TGTGCCAGCAGCCAGTTGTCGGCGGACACTGAAGCTTTCTTT. Its translation: CASSQLSADTEAFF.

This clonotype was counted many times. CDR3 DNA sequence: TGCGCCAGCAGCTTGGTGGGACGATCCTACAATGAGCAGTTCTTC. Its translation: CASSLVGRSYNEQFF. The chain links TRBV5-1 to TRBJ2-1; possibly TRBD1 or TRBD2 for D (5 bases each). The CDR3 spans 15 residues. Trimming stripped 0 bases from V and 1 base from J, with 8 bases between. The germline gives CDR1 SGHRS, CDR2 YFSETQ.

This clonotype was recorded at least ten times. This rearrangement joins TRBV5-1 to TRBJ2-1, with TRBD2 as a possible D gene (5 bases). V lost 6 bases and J lost 8, with 21 bases in between. This CDR3 has 15 amino acids. Germline V lookup: CDR1 SGHRS, CDR2 YFSETQ. This CDR3 is CASILAPGSGDEQFF. CDR3 nucleotide sequence: TGCGCCAGCATCCTAGCCCCCGGAAGTGGAGATGAGCAGTTCTTC.

This clonotype has a handful of counts. The chain recombines TRBV7-8 with TRBJ2-7; a weak D match, TRBD1 (5 bases). Germline V gene data show CDR1 as SGHVS and CDR2 as FQNEAQ. V dropped 5 bases and J dropped 4 bases, with 15 bases sitting between them. The CDR3 runs 14 residues. As DNA, the CDR3 is TGTGCCAGCAGCACCGCGGCAGGGATTTACGAGCAGTACTTC. The encoded protein is CASSTAAGIYEQYF.

The chain links TRBV20-1 to TRBJ2-1; 9 bases map to TRBD2. CDR1 DFQATT and CDR2 SNEGSKA come from the germline V gene (reference sequence). This CDR3 has 14 residues. After removal of 3 bases from V and 3 bases from J, the junction contained 3 bases not matched to a gene. The CDR3 reads CSASLREGYNEQFF. CDR3 DNA: TGCAGTGCTAGTTTGCGGGAGGGCTACAATGAGCAGTTCTTC.

This clonotype was recorded at least ten times. J is TRBJ2-1 and V is TRBV7-2; D is unclear. CDR3 size: 15 residues. V was trimmed by 0 bases and J by 4 bases, leaving 10 bases between them. CDR1 is SGHTA, CDR2 FQGNSA, per germline. The CDR3 reads CASSLAASPYNEQFF. CDR3 in DNA: TGTGCCAGCAGCTTAGCTGCATCGCCTTACAATGAGCAGTTCTTC.

This clonotype was seen many times. The chain uses TRBV5-1 and TRBJ1-2; 8 nucleotides line up with TRBD1. Germline CDR1 reads SGHRS; CDR2 reads YFSETQ. The CDR3 totals 14 residues. Trimming cost V 1 base and J 3 bases; bases outside gene matches: 2. CDR3 region: CASSLTQGDYGYTF. The CDR3, as DNA: TGCGCCAGCAGCTTGACACAGGGGGACTATGGCTACACCTTC.